The rows below give T cell receptor beta chains drawn from one sample of a study of T-cell memory formation after mild COVID-19. TCRdb redid the calling of the 5' RACE reads with MiXCR, one entry per CDR3 protein. The data show 300,000 to 350,000 distinct CDR3 sequences, roughly 13% seen once. Sample: PBMCs or a T cell subset sorted from them (not recorded which). The receptors were gathered from a man between 18 and 35 years old who had mild COVID-19 (a few samples of this study predate the infection). Cell type and time point are not known. Both conserved end residues are part of each CDR3. The D gene is left open where the match is weak. Some rows mark clone size as missing; the rest say once, few, many or name a class of expanded clone.

D gene: TRBD1; clone size: .; V gene: TRBV10-3; J gene: TRBJ1-1; CDR3 protein: CAIINTGQGKLEAFF; CDR3 DNA: TGTGCCATCATTAATACGGGACAGGGAAAGCTTGAAGCTTTCTTT
D gene: TRBD2; clone size: .; V gene: TRBV7-9; J gene: TRBJ2-1; CDR3 protein: CASSLGTGGWYEQFF; CDR3 DNA: TGTGCCAGCAGCTTAGGGACGGGGGGATGGTATGAGCAGTTCTTC
D gene: TRBD1; clone size: many; V gene: TRBV20-1; J gene: TRBJ2-5; CDR3 protein: CSARDGTGYQETQYF; CDR3 DNA: TGCAGTGCTCGAGACGGGACAGGGTACCAAGAGACCCAGTACTTC
D gene: .; clone size: .; V gene: TRBV6-2/TRBV6-3; J gene: TRBJ1-5; CDR3 protein: CASGANSNQPQHF; CDR3 DNA: TGTGCCAGCGGGGCGAATAGCAATCAGCCCCAGCATTTT
D gene: TRBD2; clone size: few; V gene: TRBV27; J gene: TRBJ2-1; CDR3 protein: CASSLSLAGLNEQFF; CDR3 DNA: TGTGCCAGCAGTTTATCACTAGCGGGACTCAATGAGCAGTTCTTC
D gene: .; clone size: .; V gene: TRBV7-6; J gene: TRBJ2-6; CDR3 protein: CACSDTKGGSGANVLTF; CDR3 DNA: TGTGCCTGTTCTGACACCAAGGGTGGATCTGGGGCCAACGTCCTGACTTTC
D gene: TRBD1; clone size: .; V gene: TRBV7-9; J gene: TRBJ2-7; CDR3 protein: CASSPPGQGAVTYEQYF; CDR3 DNA: TGTGCCAGCAGCCCGCCAGGACAGGGGGCGGTAACTTACGAGCAGTACTTC
D gene: .; clone size: many; V gene: TRBV5-1; J gene: TRBJ2-7; CDR3 protein: CASSLNWTPTYEQYF; CDR3 DNA: TGCGCCAGCAGCTTAAACTGGACTCCTACCTACGAGCAGTACTTC
D gene: TRBD1; clone size: .; V gene: TRBV6-2/TRBV6-3; J gene: TRBJ1-1; CDR3 protein: CASSAWTGGHTEAFF; CDR3 DNA: TGTGCCAGCAGTGCCTGGACAGGGGGACACACTGAAGCTTTCTTT
D gene: .; clone size: few; V gene: TRBV12-3/TRBV12-4; J gene: TRBJ2-2; CDR3 protein: CASSDGGYGELFF; CDR3 DNA: TGTGCCAGCAGTGACGGGGGTTACGGGGAGCTGTTTTTT
D gene: TRBD1; clone size: few; V gene: TRBV12-3/TRBV12-4; J gene: TRBJ2-1; CDR3 protein: CASSPNGQGAYNEQFF; CDR3 DNA: TGTGCCAGCAGTCCAAACGGACAGGGGGCCTACAATGAGCAGTTCTTC
D gene: .; clone size: .; V gene: TRBV5-1; J gene: TRBJ2-3; CDR3 protein: CASSLVQGSTDTQYF; CDR3 DNA: TGCGCCAGCAGCTTGGTTCAGGGTAGCACAGATACGCAGTATTTT
D gene: .; clone size: few; V gene: TRBV6-5; J gene: TRBJ1-1; CDR3 protein: CASSWDTAGTEAFF; CDR3 DNA: TGTGCCAGCAGTTGGGACACCGCGGGCACTGAAGCTTTCTTT
D gene: TRBD1; clone size: .; V gene: TRBV19; J gene: TRBJ1-5; CDR3 protein: CASIRTDRDQPQHF; CDR3 DNA: TGTGCCAGTATTAGGACCGACAGGGACCAGCCCCAGCATTTT
D gene: .; clone size: .; V gene: TRBV6-6; J gene: TRBJ1-5; CDR3 protein: CASSYSRMGRGSNQPQHF; CDR3 DNA: TGTGCCAGCAGTTACTCGAGAATGGGAAGGGGAAGCAATCAGCCCCAGCATTTT
D gene: .; clone size: few; V gene: TRBV7-3; J gene: TRBJ1-1; CDR3 protein: CASSASENTEAFF; CDR3 DNA: TGTGCCAGCAGCGCCAGTGAGAACACTGAAGCTTTCTTT
D gene: .; clone size: few; V gene: TRBV29-1; J gene: TRBJ2-1; CDR3 protein: CSVEAQGYYNEQFF; CDR3 DNA: TGCAGCGTTGAAGCGCAGGGCTACTACAATGAGCAGTTCTTC
D gene: .; clone size: many; V gene: TRBV5-1; J gene: TRBJ2-5; CDR3 protein: CASSLALGVQETQYF; CDR3 DNA: TGCGCCAGCAGCTTGGCCTTGGGGGTTCAAGAGACCCAGTACTTC
D gene: TRBD1; clone size: .; V gene: TRBV5-1; J gene: TRBJ1-2; CDR3 protein: CASSSQDRGQYGYTF; CDR3 DNA: TGCGCCAGCAGCAGCCAGGACAGGGGGCAATATGGCTACACCTTC
D gene: .; clone size: .; V gene: TRBV21-1; J gene: TRBJ2-7; CDR3 protein: CASSKGSTGQSDEQYF; CDR3 DNA: TGTGCCAGCAGCAAAGGTTCCACGGGACAGAGTGACGAGCAGTACTTC
D gene: .; clone size: many; V gene: TRBV10-3; J gene: TRBJ2-7; CDR3 protein: CAISYSRANEQYF; CDR3 DNA: TGTGCCATCAGTTACTCAAGGGCCAACGAGCAGTACTTC
D gene: TRBD1; clone size: few; V gene: TRBV10-3; J gene: TRBJ2-7; CDR3 protein: CAISESRDRYSYEQYF; CDR3 DNA: TGTGCCATCAGTGAGTCCCGGGACAGGTACTCCTACGAGCAGTACTTC
D gene: .; clone size: .; V gene: TRBV9; J gene: TRBJ2-2; CDR3 protein: CASSFGGLLGELFF; CDR3 DNA: TGTGCCAGCAGTTTTGGGGGACTGCTCGGGGAGCTGTTTTTT
D gene: .; clone size: many; V gene: TRBV3-1; J gene: TRBJ1-2; CDR3 protein: CASSQDSLYSGYTF; CDR3 DNA: TGTGCCAGCAGCCAAGACAGTCTTTATAGCGGCTACACCTTC
D gene: TRBD2; clone size: .; V gene: TRBV9; J gene: TRBJ2-2; CDR3 protein: CASSVAGSGGSWHTGELFF; CDR3 DNA: TGTGCCAGCAGCGTAGCAGGTAGCGGGGGGAGTTGGCACACCGGGGAGCTGTTTTTT
D gene: .; clone size: few; V gene: TRBV5-1; J gene: TRBJ2-3; CDR3 protein: CASSLKGNTDTQYF; CDR3 DNA: TGCGCCAGCAGCTTGAAGGGGAACACAGATACGCAGTATTTT
D gene: .; clone size: .; V gene: TRBV6-5; J gene: TRBJ1-4; CDR3 protein: CASSYSSRADEKLFF; CDR3 DNA: TGTGCCAGCAGTTACTCGTCCAGGGCCGACGAAAAACTGTTTTTT
D gene: TRBD1; clone size: .; V gene: TRBV19; J gene: TRBJ2-1; CDR3 protein: CASSRQGSVAGEQFF; CDR3 DNA: TGTGCCAGTAGTAGACAGGGGTCGGTAGCTGGTGAGCAGTTCTTC
D gene: .; clone size: .; V gene: TRBV7-2; J gene: TRBJ1-6; CDR3 protein: CASSSGFRPLHF; CDR3 DNA: TGTGCCAGCAGCTCCGGGTTCAGGCCCCTCCACTTT